The rows below give T cell receptor beta chains drawn from one sample of a study of cytomegalovirus exposure and HLA in healthy donors. Clones were read by immunoSEQ multiplex PCR, and TCRdb kept only the in-frame ones, dropping some. Of 82,000 or so clones in the sample, 90% to 95% were seen once. The sample consisted of PBMCs. All receptors derive from a woman aged 18-30 years in good health and CMV-seronegative. Each CDR3 is given with its conserved first and last residue. The D gene is left open where the match is weak. A row's size may be missing; if present it is once, few, many or a size class.

d_gene,v_gene,j_gene,abundance,CDR3nt,CDR3aa
.,TRBV4-3,TRBJ1-2,.,TGCGCCAGCAGCCAAGATTCGGAGGTGTCAGGCTACACCTTC,CASSQDSEVSGYTF
.,TRBV5-1,TRBJ2-5,.,TGCGCCAGCAGCTTGATGTGGGCAGGGGAGGAGACCCAGTACTTC,CASSLMWAGEETQYF
.,TRBV28,TRBJ1-1,.,TGTGCCAGCAGACTCAAACGAGAAGCTTTCTTT,CASRLKREAFF
.,TRBV30,TRBJ2-1,.,TGTGCCTGGAGCCGGTCCCACAATGAGCAGTTCTTC,CAWSRSHNEQFF
.,TRBV4-1,TRBJ1-1,.,TGCGCCAGCAGCCAAGGTCAGGGGCCCCTGAACACTGAAGCTTTCTTT,CASSQGQGPLNTEAFF
TRBD1,TRBV14,TRBJ1-5,.,TGTGCCAGCACCCCGGCGACAGGGAAGAACGGGAGCAATCAGCCCCAGCATTTT,CASTPATGKNGSNQPQHF
TRBD1,TRBV6-5,TRBJ1-1,.,TGTGCCAGCATCCGACAGGGTAACACTGAAGCTTTCTTT,CASIRQGNTEAFF
TRBD2,TRBV7-2,TRBJ2-5,.,TGTGCCAGCAGCAACCAGCGGGGCCTCCAAGAGACCCAGTACTTC,CASSNQRGLQETQYF
.,TRBV14,TRBJ2-7,.,TGTGCCAGCAGCCAAGCCTGGGCAGGGCACAGCGAGCAGTACTTC,CASSQAWAGHSEQYF
TRBD2,TRBV6-6,TRBJ2-3,.,TGTGCCAGCAGTTACTCGACTAGCGGGAGCACAGATACGCAGTATTTT,CASSYSTSGSTDTQYF
TRBD1,TRBV2,TRBJ2-1,.,TGTGCCAGCAGCCGGGACAGCCATGAGCAGTTCTTC,CASSRDSHEQFF
TRBD1,TRBV7-9,TRBJ2-4,once,TGTGCCAGCAGCGACAGGGGGGACATTCAGTACTTC,CASSDRGDIQYF
.,TRBV7-6,TRBJ1-4,.,TGTGCCAGCAGCCCACCCGGGGAAAAACTGTTTTTT,CASSPPGEKLFF
TRBD1,TRBV5-5,TRBJ1-2,.,TGTGCCAGCAGCTTGGTCCAGGGGGCGCTGGGCTACACCTTC,CASSLVQGALGYTF
TRBD2,TRBV15,TRBJ2-1,.,TGTGCCACCAGCGGTAGGACTAGCGGGAGGGCCAATGAGCAGTTCTTC,CATSGRTSGRANEQFF
.,TRBV27,TRBJ1-2,.,TGTGCCAGCAGTCCAATCATGGGGGGGGCTGGTGGCTACACCTTC,CASSPIMGGAGGYTF
.,TRBV6-5,TRBJ1-5,.,TGTGCCAGCAGTTTTTCGGGGGGGGATAGCAATCAGCCCCAGCATTTT,CASSFSGGDSNQPQHF